The source of this T cell receptor (beta chain) is a study of neurological immune-mediated disorders. Notes on the study in general: The greatest degree of TCR clonal expansion was observed in HTLV-1-associated myelopathy, with the lowest in multiple sclerosis, below that of healthy controls.

Healthy controls consisted of blood bank volunteers in Maryland, USA. Unsorted libraries came from 2 million PBMCs stored at -80 °C. The V gene end was trimmed by 5 bases and the J gene end by 3 bases; junction bases not matched to a gene: 2. Germline V CDR1 and CDR2: SGHTA, FQGNSA. The CDR3 sequence is 14 residues long. By 5'RACE with 10-nucleotide random UMIs, the cDNA was made. TCRdb called the 5' RACE reads again in MiXCR, with one record for every CDR3 protein. The sample carries about 80,000 distinct CDR3 sequences, roughly 9.9% recorded once. This clonotype was picked up a small number of times. What it binds is unknown.

This receptor was obtained from a man aged 50 to 60 in good health. V and J are TRBV7-2 and TRBJ1-5; 9 nucleotides align to TRBD1. Sequenced: PBMCs. CDR3 sequence: CASSGDRVNQPQHF. In nucleotides, the CDR3 is TGTGCCAGCAGCGGGGACAGGGTCAATCAGCCCCAGCATTTT.